The 27 T cell receptor beta chains listed next were all sequenced from one sample in a study of regulatory T cells in long-lasting Graves disease. Specified time point: persistent/refractory GD, antithyroid drugs over 5 years with positive TRAb. Making the TCR library involved RNA that had been extracted from PBMCs. Through Arm-PCR of CDR3 regions and iRepertoire HTBI primers, TCR beta libraries were built. TCRdb passed the multiplex PCR reads through MiXCR, listing each CDR3 protein once. Found here are more than 300,000 distinct CDR3 sequences, around 20% of them singletons; the top ten hold just under 30%. Sequencing used peripheral blood mononuclear cells (PBMCs), obtained when the disease was refractory, from a patient treated with antithyroid drugs. The receptors here all came from a female donor with Graves disease.

In its sample, this clonotype was seen a few times. The chain has TRBV18 and TRBJ2-7; TRBD2 is a possible D gene (6 bases). V lost 7 bases and J 10 bases, leaving 17 bases between the germline ends. This CDR3 is built from 12 residues. Germline lookup yields CDR1 KGHSH and CDR2 LQKENI. The DNA for the CDR3 is TGTGCCAGCTTCACCGGTGGGGGGACTCAGTACTTC. Amino acid sequence: CASFTGGGTQYF.

This clonotype was picked up a small number of times. The chain has TRBV20-1 and TRBJ1-4; 10 nucleotides agree with TRBD1. V dropped 3 bases and J dropped 8; count of bases not matched to a gene: 9. The CDR3 runs to 15 residues. CDR1 is DFQATT, CDR2 SNEGSKA, per germline (reference sequence). CDR3 DNA: TGCAGTGCTAGTCCGGCAGGACAGGGGGGAGAAAAACTGTTTTTT. Encoded protein: CSASPAGQGGEKLFF.

The V call is TRBV3-1, the J call TRBJ2-7; the match to TRBD2 covers 7 bases. J lost 2 bases, V lost 2 bases, and 6 bases had no gene match. Germline V CDR1 and CDR2: LGHDT, YNNKEL (reference sequence). The CDR3 totals 15 residues. The CDR3 DNA sequence: TGTGCCAGCAGCCAAACGACTAGCAGAACCTACGAGCAGTACTTC. Its translation: CASSQTTSRTYEQYF.

This clonotype has just a few counts. The CDR3 protein is CASSLRRGLNQPQHF. In DNA form, the CDR3 reads TGTGCCAGCAGTTTACGGAGGGGTCTGAATCAGCCCCAGCATTTT. The V call is TRBV27, the J call TRBJ1-5; possible D gene TRBD1, 5 bases. The V and J ends lost 2 bases and 4 bases respectively, with 12 bases between them. CDR3 length: 15 amino acids. Per germline, CDR1 MNHEY and CDR2 SMNVEV (reference sequence).

This clonotype was detected many times. The chain joins TRBV19 to TRBJ1-5; weak D call: TRBD1 (6 bases). There are 19 residues in the CDR3. From germline, CDR1 is LNHDA and CDR2 SQIVND (reference sequence). The V and J ends lost 8 bases and 5 bases respectively, with 31 bases between them. The CDR3 DNA follows: TGTGCCAGTCCTCCTAGGGTTCCCCCAACAGGGTCCAGCGATCAGCCCCAGCATTTT. It codes for CASPPRVPPTGSSDQPQHF.

This chain joins TRBV4-1 and TRBJ2-7; 7 bases are shared with TRBD1. V lost 4 bases to trimming and J lost 6 bases; unmatched junction nucleotides: 12. This CDR3 spans 15 amino acids. CDR1 is MGHRA, CDR2 YSYEKL, per germline. The CDR3 nucleotides are TGCGCCAGCAGCCCATACACGAGAGACAGGGCCGAGCAGTACTTC. Translating gives CASSPYTRDRAEQYF.

The sample holds many counts of this clonotype. The V call is TRBV20-1, the J call TRBJ2-7; 10 nucleotides match TRBD2. The germline gives CDR1 DFQATT, CDR2 SNEGSKA (reference sequence). V lost 3 bases to trimming and J lost 3 bases; unmatched junction nucleotides: 8. CDR3 length: 15 residues. The CDR3 sequence: CSASGAAGGLYEQYF. For the CDR3, the DNA is TGCAGTGCTAGTGGCGCAGCGGGGGGGCTCTACGAGCAGTACTTC.

This clonotype has a count of ten or more. The chain couples TRBV5-1 to TRBJ1-1, with TRBD1 matching over 8 bases. CDR3 length equals 14 residues. V lost 6 bases, J lost 1 base, and 5 bases stayed unmatched. CDR1 is SGHRS, CDR2 YFSETQ, per germline. The CDR3 region is CASTQGAANTEAFF. The CDR3 DNA follows: TGCGCCAGCACCCAGGGGGCAGCGAACACTGAAGCTTTCTTT.

This clonotype was seen a single time. The rearrangement joins TRBV4-1 to TRBJ1-1, with TRBD1 as a possible D gene (5 bases). CDR3 length: 14 residues. Germline CDR1 is MGHRA and CDR2 is YSYEKL. V lost 0 bases and J 4 bases, leaving 9 bases between the germline ends. This CDR3 is CASSQDQRGTEAFF. The CDR3 coding sequence is TGCGCCAGCAGCCAAGATCAGAGGGGCACTGAAGCTTTCTTT.

The rearrangement joins TRBV7-2 to TRBJ1-6; D unresolved. From germline, CDR1 is SGHTA and CDR2 FQGNSA. This CDR3 spans 15 amino acids. V was shortened by 5 bases and J by 7 bases, with 15 bases between the two germline ends. CDR3 loop: CASSPSARANSPLHF. The CDR3 region has the DNA TGTGCCAGCAGCCCCAGCGCCCGGGCCAATTCACCCCTCCACTTT. Full variable domain (outside the CDR3, taken from reference TRBV7-2 and TRBJ1-6): GAGVSQSPSNKVTEKGKDVELRCDPISGHTALYWYRQSLGQGLEFLIYFQGNSAPDKSGLPSDRFSAERTGGSVSTLTIQRTQQEDSAVYLCASSPSARANSPLHFGNGTRLTVT.

This clonotype was counted many times. V gene TRBV11-2 combines with J gene TRBJ1-5; D unclear. The CDR3 runs to 13 residues. From germline, CDR1 is SGHAT and CDR2 FQNNGV. V was cut by 5 bases and J by 7 bases, with 12 bases left in between. DNA for the CDR3: TGTGCCAGCAGCACCGGACCCCTACAGCCCCAGCATTTT. It yields the protein CASSTGPLQPQHF. The entire variable domain, with the rest obtained from reference TRBV11-2 and TRBJ1-5, is as follows: EAGVAQSPRYKIIEKRQSVAFWCNPISGHATLYWYQQILGQGPKLLIQFQNNGVVDDSQLPKDRFSAERLKGVDSTLKIQPAKLEDSAVYLCASSTGPLQPQHFGDGTRLSIL.

Concerning this clonotype itself: A much more abundant neighbour one base away suggests this may be a read error. The rearrangement links TRBV7-8 to TRBJ1-4; D ambiguous. The CDR3 covers 17 residues. From germline, CDR1 is SGHVS and CDR2 FQNEAQ. In DNA, the CDR3 is TGTGCCAGCAGCATGCGCTCGGCGGTTGCAACTAATGGAAAACTGTTTTTT. Protein: CASSMRSAVATNGKLFF. The full variable domain, with the rest looked up from reference TRBV7-8 and TRBJ1-4, is GAGVSQSPRYKVAKRGQDVALRCDPISGHVSLFWYQQALGQGPEFLTYFQNEAQLDKSGLPSDRFFAERPEGSVSTLKIQRTQQEDSAVYLCASSMRSAVATNGKLFFGSGTQLSVL.

This clonotype was counted only a few times. The V gene is TRBV12-3 or TRBV12-4, the J gene TRBJ2-1, with 12 positions matching TRBD2. This CDR3 is built from 16 residues. The V and J ends lost 6 bases and 4 bases, in that order; junction bases with no gene match: 7. The CDR3 sequence: CASRLTSGGPYNEQFF. The DNA for the CDR3 is TGTGCCAGCAGGCTGACTAGCGGGGGCCCTTACAATGAGCAGTTCTTC.

This clonotype was counted a few times. The V gene is TRBV28, the J gene TRBJ1-1, with a tentative D call TRBD1 (6 bases). The germline CDR1 and CDR2 sequences are MDHEN and SYDVKM. V gave up 6 bases and J gave up 2 bases, with 16 bases separating them. The CDR3 has 15 amino acids. The CDR3 spells CASRGIGQQNTEAFF. In DNA form, the CDR3 reads TGTGCCAGCAGGGGGATAGGACAGCAAAACACTGAAGCTTTCTTT.

This clonotype was observed at least ten times. The chain is built from TRBV27 and TRBJ2-5; a weak D match, TRBD2 (6 bases). Trimming shortened V by 6 bases and J by 5 bases, and 16 bases separated the two germline ends. This CDR3 has 14 amino acids. Germline V gene data show CDR1 as MNHEY and CDR2 as SMNVEV (reference sequence). The CDR3 DNA is TGTGCCAGCAGCGCTAGGTGGAGGGAGGAGACCCAGTACTTC. This translates into CASSARWREETQYF.

This clonotype was observed many times. This chain connects TRBV28 to TRBJ2-7; perhaps TRBD2 as D (5 bases). With 10 bases removed from V and 3 bases from J, the gap between germline ends came to 16 bases. CDR1 is MDHEN, CDR2 SYDVKM, per germline. This CDR3 is 13 amino acids long. Here the CDR3 DNA reads TGTGCCACCACTAGTGGGGTAAACTACGAGCAGTACTTC. Amino acid sequence: CATTSGVNYEQYF.

This clonotype turned up a few times. The chain recombines TRBV9 with TRBJ1-1; a possible D gene is TRBD1 (6 bases). CDR1 SGDLS and CDR2 YYNGEE come from the germline V gene. The CDR3 loop spans 15 amino acids. V was clipped by 3 bases and J by 6 bases, with 18 bases between them. The CDR3 region has the DNA TGTGCCAGCAGCGCCACAACAGGGTCTCGGGCTGAAGCTTTCTTT. Protein: CASSATTGSRAEAFF. The full variable domain, rest sourced from reference TRBV9 and TRBJ1-1, is DSGVTQTPKHLITATGQRVTLRCSPRSGDLSVYWYQQSLDQGLQFLIQYYNGEERAKGNILERFSAQQFPDLHSELNLSSLELGDSALYFCASSATTGSRAEAFFGQGTRLTVV.

This clonotype appeared many times. This chain joins TRBV2 and TRBJ2-5; TRBD2 matches at 8 bases. Unmatched junction bases numbered 8, after V lost 4 bases and J lost 4 bases. Looked up from germline, CDR1 is SNHLY and CDR2 is FYNNEI. This CDR3 is built from 15 residues. This CDR3 reads CASSGRGTSRETQYF. CDR3 sequence (DNA): TGTGCCAGCAGTGGACGGGGGACTAGTCGAGAGACCCAGTACTTC. Looking up the rest from reference TRBV2 and TRBJ2-5 gives the full variable domain: EPEVTQTPSHQVTQMGQEVILRCVPISNHLYFYWYRQILGQKVEFLVSFYNNEISEKSEIFDDQFSVERPDGSNFTLKIRSTKLEDSAMYFCASSGRGTSRETQYFGPGTRLLVL.

This clonotype was seen more than once but under ten times. The chain is built from TRBV7-9 and TRBJ2-7; D not resolved. This CDR3 has 14 amino acids. Germline lookup yields CDR1 SEHNR and CDR2 FQNEAQ (reference sequence). Trimming left V 3 bases short and J 2 bases short, with 11 bases between. CDR3 region: CASSFSPPPYEQYF. The CDR3 nucleotides are TGTGCCAGCAGCTTTAGCCCCCCGCCCTACGAGCAGTACTTC.

Concerning this clonotype: A single base separates this from a much larger clone, so it may be a read error. The chain links TRBV3-1 to TRBJ1-2; the D gene is possibly TRBD1 (5 bases). Germline V gene sequence: CDR1 LGHDT, CDR2 YNNKEL (reference sequence). The CDR3 consists of 16 residues. Written as DNA, the CDR3 is TGTGCCAGCAGCCAAGTACGTGACCGACAGCTCTATGGCTTCACCTTC. It is translated as CASSQVRDRQLYGFTF.

The table lists this clonotype with many counts. V and J are TRBV28 and TRBJ1-2, with D possibly matching TRBD1 (5 bases). CDR1 and CDR2 from the germline V gene are MDHEN and SYDVKM. The germline V and J ends were trimmed by 5 bases and 6 bases, with 10 bases remaining between them. The CDR3 sequence is 12 residues long. The CDR3 nucleotides read TGTGCCAGCAGTGACAGACTCGATGGCTACACCTTC. This gives the protein CASSDRLDGYTF.

The sample holds many counts of this clonotype. The chain has TRBV20-1 and TRBJ1-4; a weak D match, TRBD1 (6 bases). V shed 0 bases and J shed 5 bases, with 10 bases lying between them. CDR3 size: 14 residues. The V gene's germline CDR1 is DFQATT and CDR2 SNEGSKA (reference sequence). The CDR3 here is CSARDIGTNEKLFF. The CDR3 DNA reads TGCAGTGCTAGAGATATAGGGACAAATGAAAAACTGTTTTTT.

This clonotype came up many times. The rearrangement uses TRBV2 and TRBJ1-2; 9 bases map to TRBD1. This CDR3 contains 14 residues. After removal of 6 bases from V and 5 bases from J, the junction contained 7 bases not matched to a gene. CDR1 and CDR2 (germline): SNHLY, FYNNEI. CDR3 coding DNA: TGTGCCAGCAGACAAACAGGGGGCGGATATGGCTACACCTTC. The encoded protein is CASRQTGGGYGYTF.

About this clonotype itself: A much larger clone lies a single base off, so this may be a read error. The rearrangement links TRBV6-2 or TRBV6-3 to TRBJ1-2, with 9 positions matching TRBD1. The CDR3 covers 12 residues. The germline CDR1 and CDR2 sequences are MNHEY and SVGEGT. V lost 8 bases and J lost 4; bases outside the gene matches: 2. CDR3 sequence (DNA): TGTGCCAGCGGGGGACAGGGCTATGGCTACACCTTC. This translates into CASGGQGYGYTF.

This clonotype was observed a few times. The V and J genes are TRBV5-1 and TRBJ2-5, with a weak D call TRBD2 (6 bases). This CDR3 region has 15 residues. Deletions cut 4 bases from V and 1 base from J, with 14 bases between. Germline CDR1 is SGHRS and CDR2 is YFSETQ. CDR3: CASSLEGSGQETQYF. In DNA, the CDR3 is TGCGCCAGCAGCCTGGAGGGAAGTGGCCAAGAGACCCAGTACTTC.

The chain is built from TRBV10-1 and TRBJ1-1; TRBD1 agrees at 11 bases. The CDR3 extends over 14 amino acids. Germline CDR1 and CDR2: WNHNN and SYGVQD (reference sequence). V shed 8 bases, J shed 4 bases, and the junction held 6 bases outside the gene matches. The CDR3 loop is CASGQGALGTEAFF. In nucleotides, the CDR3 is TGCGCCAGCGGACAGGGGGCTCTGGGCACTGAAGCTTTCTTT.

This clonotype has just one count. This chain uses TRBV18 with TRBJ2-5, with 12 bases fitting TRBD2. The length of the CDR3 is 18 residues. CDR1 KGHSH and CDR2 LQKENI come from the germline V gene. Trimming at V came to 2 bases and at J to 2 bases, leaving 9 bases not matched to a gene. CDR3 coding DNA: TGTGCCAGCTCACCAGGGCTGAGCGGACTAGCGGGACAAGAGACCCAGTACTTC. Translation: CASSPGLSGLAGQETQYF.